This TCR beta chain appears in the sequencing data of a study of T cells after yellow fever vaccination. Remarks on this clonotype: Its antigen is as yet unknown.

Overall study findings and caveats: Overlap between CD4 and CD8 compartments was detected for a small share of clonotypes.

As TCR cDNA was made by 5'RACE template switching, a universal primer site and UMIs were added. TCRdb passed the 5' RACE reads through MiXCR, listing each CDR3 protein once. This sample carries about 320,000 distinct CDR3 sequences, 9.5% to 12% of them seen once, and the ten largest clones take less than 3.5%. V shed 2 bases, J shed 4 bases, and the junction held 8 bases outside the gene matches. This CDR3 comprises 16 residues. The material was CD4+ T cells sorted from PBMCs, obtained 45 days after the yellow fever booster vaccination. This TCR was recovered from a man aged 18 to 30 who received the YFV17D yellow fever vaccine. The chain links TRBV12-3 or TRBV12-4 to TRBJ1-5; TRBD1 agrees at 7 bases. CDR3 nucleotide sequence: TGTGCCAGCAGTTTACGGGAGAGGGGGCGTAATCAGCCCCAGCATTTT. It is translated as CASSLRERGRNQPQHF.